One and the same sample provided the 21 T cell receptor beta chains below, sequenced in a study of cytomegalovirus exposure and HLA in healthy donors. The PCR contained 60 Vbeta and 13 Jbeta primers. The assay was immunoSEQ multiplex PCR, and TCRdb's table has in-frame clones only and misses some. The profile covers roughly 130,000 clones, with approximately 91% appearing a single time and roughly 0.5% taken by the ten largest. Sequenced sample: PBMCs. The receptors come from a middle-aged woman in good health and CMV-seronegative.

V usage is TRBV18 and J usage is TRBJ1-5; the D is unclear. The CDR3 has 15 residues. Between the trimmed V and J ends, which lost 2 bases and 6 bases, there was a span of 14 bases. Germline CDR1 and CDR2: KGHSH and LQKENI. CDR3 region: CASSPSRSGSQPQHF. In DNA form, the CDR3 reads TGTGCCAGCTCACCATCCAGGTCTGGGAGTCAGCCCCAGCATTTT. Full variable domain (missing parts from reference TRBV18 and TRBJ1-5): NAGVMQNPRHLVRRRGQEARLRCSPMKGHSHVYWYRQLPEEGLKFMVYLQKENIIDESGMPKERFSAEFPKEGPSILRIQQVVRGDSAAYFCASSPSRSGSQPQHFGDGTRLSIL.

This chain joins TRBV29-1 and TRBJ1-4, with D possibly being TRBD1 (5 bases). CDR3 length: 13 amino acids. CDR1 is SQVTM, CDR2 ANQGSEA, per germline. Trimming removed 4 bases from V and 8 bases from J, with 14 bases in between. The CDR3 sequence is CSVAGRVGEKLFF. CDR3 bases: TGCAGCGTTGCAGGCAGGGTAGGAGAAAAACTGTTTTTT.

The chain couples TRBV5-1 to TRBJ2-1; D perhaps matches TRBD1 (7 bases). The germline V and J ends were trimmed by 4 bases and 12 bases, with 23 bases remaining between them. The CDR3 consists of 15 residues. Germline values: CDR1 SGHRS, CDR2 YFSETQ. The CDR3 region is CASSPEGAGTRGQFF. CDR3 DNA: TGCGCCAGCAGCCCGGAGGGGGCAGGGACTCGTGGGCAGTTCTTC.

The V call is TRBV5-1, the J call TRBJ1-4, with 8 bases fitting TRBD1. V was pared by 4 bases and J by 7 bases, with 12 bases of the junction left unmatched. Germline V lookup: CDR1 SGHRS, CDR2 YFSETQ. This CDR3 has 16 amino acids. The CDR3 DNA reads as TGCGCCAGCAGCACCGACAGGGGAGTAGTGGGTGAAAAACTGTTTTTT. This translates into CASSTDRGVVGEKLFF.

CDR3: CASSSLGQPQHF. The CDR3, as DNA: TGTGCCAGCAGTTCCCTAGGCCAGCCCCAGCATTTT. The chain employs TRBV27 and TRBJ1-5; D uncertain. Germline CDR1 and CDR2: MNHEY and SMNVEV (reference sequence). The length of the CDR3 is 12 residues. V lost 4 bases and J lost 7, with 8 bases in between.

The sample holds a few counts of this clone. This chain uses TRBV7-9 with TRBJ2-7; possibly TRBD1 for D (6 bases). V was clipped by 5 bases and J by 2 bases, with 16 bases between them. CDR1 SEHNR and CDR2 FQNEAQ come from the germline V gene (reference sequence). The CDR3 runs 15 residues. The CDR3 coding sequence is TGTGCCAGCAGCCCTGGAGCGACAGGAACCTACGAGCAGTACTTC. Its protein is CASSPGATGTYEQYF.

The chain uses TRBV11-3 and TRBJ2-1; D is possibly TRBD1 (5 bases). In germline, CDR1 is SGHNT, CDR2 YENEEA. V shed 1 base and J shed 9 bases, with 13 bases lying between them. CDR3 length: 14 residues. The CDR3 spells CASSLGPGSSEQFF. DNA for the CDR3: TGTGCCAGCAGCTTAGGCCCAGGGTCCAGTGAGCAGTTCTTC. Full variable domain (outside the CDR3, taken from reference TRBV11-3 and TRBJ2-1): EAGVVQSPRYKIIEKKQPVAFWCNPISGHNTLYWYLQNLGQGPELLIRYENEEAVDDSQLPKDRFSAERLKGVDSTLKIQPAELGDSAVYLCASSLGPGSSEQFFGPGTRLTVL.

This chain connects TRBV10-3 to TRBJ1-2; maybe TRBD1 (5 bases). The ends were cut back, 6 bases at V and 8 bases at J, with 10 bases in the middle. CDR1 is ENHRY, CDR2 SYGVKD, per germline. The CDR3 is made up of 11 amino acids. CDR3: CAIRGAGGYTF. DNA of the CDR3: TGTGCCATCAGAGGGGCAGGAGGCTACACCTTC.

A single count supports this clone. The chain joins TRBV2 to TRBJ2-1; D not resolved. Trimming cost V 5 bases and J 4 bases, with 12 bases left between them. This CDR3 has 14 residues. In germline, CDR1 is SNHLY, CDR2 FYNNEI. CDR3 nucleotide sequence: TGTGCCAGCAGTCCCTCGAACCGGTACAATGAGCAGTTCTTC. This sequence encodes CASSPSNRYNEQFF.

With respect to this clone: Mismatch with germline at one junction end may stem from a read error. The chain is built from TRBV7-7 and TRBJ2-5; D gene uncertain. The CDR3 spans 14 residues. Germline-derived CDR1 and CDR2 are SSHAT and FNYEAQ (reference sequence). CDR3 sequence: CASSLVPGQETQYF. In DNA, the CDR3 is TGTGCTAGCAGCTTAGTGCCCGGCCAAGAGACCCAGTACTTC.

The chain has TRBV5-6 and TRBJ2-7, with 13 bases matching TRBD2. J was trimmed by 2 bases and V by 3 bases; bases with no gene match: 11. This CDR3 region has 18 residues. Germline loops: CDR1 SGHDT, CDR2 YYEEEE. The DNA for the CDR3 is TGTGCCAGCAGCTGGGGGACTAGCGGGACCCAAGTCCCCTACGAGCAGTACTTC. This encodes CASSWGTSGTQVPYEQYF.

This clone was seen a single time. The V call is TRBV5-1, the J call TRBJ2-2; 8 bases are shared with TRBD2. J gave up 4 bases and V 4 bases, and 6 bases lay outside the gene matches. CDR3 size: 15 residues. Germline CDR1 SGHRS, CDR2 YFSETQ. DNA for the CDR3: TGCGCCAGCAGCGCGGGACTAGGCCCCACCGGGGAGCTGTTTTTT. Protein product: CASSAGLGPTGELFF.

This rearrangement joins TRBV7-8 to TRBJ2-1; 13 positions match TRBD2. Per germline, CDR1 SGHVS and CDR2 FQNEAQ. V was clipped by 1 base and J by 5 bases; unmatched bases: 2. CDR3 length: 16 amino acids. Written as DNA, the CDR3 is TGTGCCAGCAGCTTAGGACTAGCGGGAGGTAACAATGAGCAGTTCTTC. Amino acids: CASSLGLAGGNNEQFF.

Note on this clone: One end of the junction is discordant with germline, which a read error may explain. The CDR3 nucleotides are TGTGCTAGCAGCTTACAAACAGGGATAGAGACCCAGTACTTC. Translated, it gives CASSLQTGIETQYF. V usage is TRBV7-7 and J usage is TRBJ2-5; TRBD1 might be the D (6 bases). Germline CDR1 SSHAT, CDR2 FNYEAQ (reference sequence). The CDR3 totals 14 residues. The variable domain in full, completed from reference TRBV7-7 and TRBJ2-5, reads GAGVSQSPRYKVTKRGQDVTLRCDPISSHATLYWYQQALGQGPEFLTYFNYEAQPDKSGLPSDRFSAERPEGSISTLTIQRTEQRDSAMYRCASSLQTGIETQYFGPGTRLLVL.

The V and J genes are TRBV19 and TRBJ2-7; 9 nucleotides agree with TRBD2. The CDR3 is 15 residues long. Germline CDR1 and CDR2: LNHDA and SQIVND (reference sequence). V lost 3 bases and J lost 1; bases outside the gene matches: 4. The CDR3 DNA is TGTGCCAGTAGTATCGTGACTAGCGGATCCTACGAGCAGTACTTC. Amino acids: CASSIVTSGSYEQYF.

CDR3 in amino acids: CASSDGAGGTQYF. The DNA of the CDR3 is TGTGCCAGCAGTGACGGGGCGGGAGGTACGCAGTATTTT. The chain couples TRBV6-4 to TRBJ2-3, with 8 bases lining up with TRBD2. With 2 bases clipped from V and 8 bases from J, the junction kept 3 bases outside the gene matches. CDR3 length: 13 amino acids. Per germline, CDR1 MRHNA and CDR2 SNTAGT.

This clone was observed a single time. The chain joins TRBV19 to TRBJ2-1; weak D call: TRBD2 (6 bases). Per germline, CDR1 LNHDA and CDR2 SQIVND (reference sequence). CDR3 length equals 15 residues. V lost 3 bases, J lost 2 bases, and 11 bases lay in between. Written as DNA, the CDR3 is TGTGCCAGTAGTATGAGAGTAGCGGCCTACAATGAGCAGTTCTTC. It codes for CASSMRVAAYNEQFF. Supplemented by reference TRBV19 and TRBJ2-1, the full variable domain reads DGGITQSPKYLFRKEGQNVTLSCEQNLNHDAMYWYRQDPGQGLRLIYYSQIVNDFQKGDIAEGYSVSREKKESFPLTVTSAQKNPTAFYLCASSMRVAAYNEQFFGPGTRLTVL.

The chain joins TRBV7-3 to TRBJ2-1; a weak D match, TRBD2 (6 bases). Trimming stripped 1 base from V and 5 bases from J, with 18 bases between. Germline V gene data show CDR1 as SGHTA and CDR2 as FQGTGA. This CDR3 has 17 residues. The CDR3 reads CASSLNFWDSINNEQFF. CDR3 coding DNA: TGTGCCAGCAGCTTAAATTTTTGGGACTCCATAAACAATGAGCAGTTCTTC.

The chain employs TRBV25-1 and TRBJ1-4, with D perhaps TRBD1 (5 bases). CDR3 size: 15 residues. Trimming took off 3 bases at V and 8 bases at J, with 16 bases between the two ends. Germline CDR1 and CDR2: MGHDK and SYGVNS. In DNA, the CDR3 is TGTGCCAGCAGTGACCTAACAGGAGTCGCCGAAAAACTGTTTTTT. Translated, it gives CASSDLTGVAEKLFF. The variable domain in full, with the rest retrieved from reference TRBV25-1 and TRBJ1-4, is EADIYQTPRYLVIGTGKKITLECSQTMGHDKMYWYQQDPGMELHLIHYSYGVNSTEKGDLSSESTVSRIRTEHFPLTLESARPSHTSQYLCASSDLTGVAEKLFFGSGTQLSVL.

V and J are TRBV9 and TRBJ2-3; TRBD2 matches at 7 bases. Germline CDR1 SGDLS, CDR2 YYNGEE. The CDR3 is 12 amino acids. The trim removed 4 bases at V and 10 bases at J, leaving 6 bases unmatched. CDR3 in amino acids: CASSFLAGAQYF. Written as DNA, the CDR3 is TGTGCCAGCAGCTTTCTCGCGGGGGCGCAGTATTTT.

The chain combines TRBV9 with TRBJ2-3; 7 bases match TRBD1. Germline V gives CDR1 SGDLS, CDR2 YYNGEE. J lost 2 bases, V lost 8 bases, and 11 bases had no gene match. The CDR3 has 15 amino acids. The DNA of the CDR3 is TGTGCCAGGAAGAGGGCAAGGGGGCCCACAGATACGCAGTATTTT. Translated: CARKRARGPTDTQYF. Complete variable domain (other parts from reference TRBV9 and TRBJ2-3): DSGVTQTPKHLITATGQRVTLRCSPRSGDLSVYWYQQSLDQGLQFLIQYYNGEERAKGNILERFSAQQFPDLHSELNLSSLELGDSALYFCARKRARGPTDTQYFGPGTRLTVL.